These 2 T cell receptor beta chains were sequenced from one sample in a study of T cells in women clearing cervical HPV infection. The table came from immunoSEQ multiplex PCR; TCRdb's copy has only in-frame clones and leaves some out. Recorded here are about 14,000 clones; the top ten clones represent about 20%. Sequencing was done on a sample of blood buffy coat. The receptors originated from a woman between 18 and 70 years old with a cervical HPV16 infection that either progressed to CIN3+ or cleared (not recorded which).

Comment on this clone: The sequenced fragment ends 3 residues before the CDR3 boundary, so the rest is inferred from the germline J gene. This chain links TRBV19 with TRBJ2-3; the match to TRBD2 covers 7 bases. The CDR3 consists of 12 residues. Germline CDR1 LNHDA, CDR2 SQIVND (reference sequence). CDR3 bases read: TGTGCCAGTAGTTTCTCTAGCGGCTCG. Translated, it gives CASSFSSGS. The CDR3, in full, reads CASSFSSGSQYF.

Points on this clone: The CDR3 end lies 3 residues beyond the end of the read and is filled in from the germline J gene. The chain is built from TRBV7-9 and TRBJ1-2, with 7 bases that match TRBD1. Germline values: CDR1 SEHNR, CDR2 FQNEAQ (reference sequence). The CDR3 totals 11 residues. The CDR3 bases that were read are TGTGCCAGCAGAGTACAGGGGAAG. As protein: CASRVQGK. The full CDR3 protein is CASRVQGKYTF.